The clone carrying this T cell receptor (beta chain) was picked up many times. Its antigen is as yet unknown. Noted treatment: around 19 received Ad26.COV2.S at low or high dose, single or two shots; about 5 received placebo; per-sample allocation not given. Material that was analyzed had been drawn on day 63 after the first vaccine or placebo injection. The data were obtained in a study of Ad26.COV2.S vaccination and SARS-CoV-2 variants. Across the whole study: Ad26.COV2.S arm of COV1001 included the donor.

Study-level results: Total T cell responses may have been underestimated by the TCR breadth and depth analyses. Spike-specific TCR breadth in vaccine recipients exceeded that seen in placebo recipients.

Sequencing was performed with immunoSEQ multiplex PCR; in TCRdb, only in-frame clones are kept and a portion is missing. The repertoire consists of about 320,000 clones, with about 85% occurring once and the leading ten covering 2.1%. Per germline, CDR1 SGHTA and CDR2 FQGTGA. Unmatched junction bases numbered 4, after V lost 0 bases and J lost 8 bases. This CDR3 is 15 amino acids long. This chain links TRBV7-3 with TRBJ2-1; 10 bases match TRBD2. The TCR sequence derives from a person aged 18 to 59 who received the Ad26.COV2.S COVID-19 vaccine or a placebo. This specimen was peripheral blood, taken in a trial of Ad26.COV2.S vaccine versus placebo. The CDR3 protein is CASSLTGTSVYEQFF. The DNA for the CDR3 is TGTGCCAGCAGCTTAACGGGGACTAGCGTCTATGAGCAGTTCTTC.